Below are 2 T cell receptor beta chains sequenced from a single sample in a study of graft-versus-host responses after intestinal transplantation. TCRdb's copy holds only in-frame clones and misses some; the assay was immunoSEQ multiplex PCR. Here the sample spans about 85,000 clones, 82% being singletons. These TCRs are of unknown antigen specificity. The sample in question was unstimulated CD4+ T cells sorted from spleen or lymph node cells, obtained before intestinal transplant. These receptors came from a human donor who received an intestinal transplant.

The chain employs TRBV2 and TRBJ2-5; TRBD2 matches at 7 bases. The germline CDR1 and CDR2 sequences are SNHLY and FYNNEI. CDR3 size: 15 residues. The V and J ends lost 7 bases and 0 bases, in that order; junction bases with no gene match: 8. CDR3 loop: CASIPLAGDQETQYF. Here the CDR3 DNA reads TGTGCCAGCATTCCTCTCGCGGGGGACCAAGAGACCCAGTACTTC.

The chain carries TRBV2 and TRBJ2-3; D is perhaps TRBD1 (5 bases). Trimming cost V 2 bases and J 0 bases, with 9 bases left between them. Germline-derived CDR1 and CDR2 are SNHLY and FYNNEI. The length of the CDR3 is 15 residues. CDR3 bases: TGTGCCAGCAGTGAAAGGGGCAGGAGCACAGATACGCAGTATTTT. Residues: CASSERGRSTDTQYF.